The 5 T cell receptor beta chains below were found in one sample sequenced in a study of blood T cells in healthy people across ages. With a J-beta primer mix and a sample-barcoded 5' primer, a second PCR ran roughly 7 to 11 cycles. TCRdb ran MiXCR on the 5' RACE reads and lists one entry per CDR3 protein. In the table there are over 1,500,000 distinct CDR3 sequences, 35% to 50% of which are singletons. The sequenced sample was blood. These receptors were taken from a human donor in good health.

The gene calls are TRBV29-1 and TRBJ2-1; a possible D gene is TRBD1 (6 bases). The CDR3 is 16 amino acids. The germline V gene encodes CDR1 SQVTM and CDR2 ANQGSEA. Trimming pared 6 bases from V and 0 bases from J, leaving 18 bases between. CDR3 DNA sequence: TGCAGCGTAGTTGAAGGGGGTCCTAGCTCCTACAATGAGCAGTTCTTC. Translated: CSVVEGGPSSYNEQFF.

On this clonotype: It may be a read error: a sequence one base away is much more abundant. The V gene is TRBV29-1, the J gene TRBJ2-7; D not certain. The CDR3 totals 12 residues. The germline V gene encodes CDR1 SQVTM and CDR2 ANQGSEA. Deletions cut 4 bases from V and 1 base from J, with 8 bases between. The CDR3 spells CSVGCSSYEQYF. As DNA, the CDR3 is TGCAGCGTTGGGTGTTCTTCCTACGAGCAGTACTTC.

This chain joins TRBV10-3 and TRBJ2-5; 9 bases are shared with TRBD1. The DNA end favors TRBJ2-7, so the J call may be wrong. Per the germline V gene, CDR1 is ENHRY and CDR2 is SYGVKD. CDR3 length equals 17 residues. The CDR3 coding sequence is TGTGCCATCAGTGAGTCCTGGACAGGGGCCAACTCCTACGAGCAGTACTTC. It translates to CAISESWTGANSYEQYF.

This clonotype was picked up a small number of times. The chain has TRBV20-1 and TRBJ2-5; 10 bases fit TRBD1. Germline V gives CDR1 DFQATT, CDR2 SNEGSKA (reference sequence). This CDR3 spans 15 amino acids. Unmatched junction bases numbered 7, after V lost 6 bases and J lost 0 bases. The CDR3 is CSAFAGQGNQETQYF. The CDR3 DNA reads as TGCAGTGCCTTCGCGGGACAGGGGAACCAAGAGACCCAGTACTTC.

Comment on this clonotype: Its ends do not fully match the called genes, so a read error is possible. The chain links TRBV15 to TRBJ1-5, with 8 bases that match TRBD1. Germline CDR1 is LNHNV and CDR2 is YYDKDF (reference sequence). The CDR3 covers 16 residues. CDR3 DNA: TGTGCCACCAGTGAATCCCGGACAGGGTTCAATCTGCCCCAGCATTTT. It encodes CATSESRTGFNLPQHF. Complete variable domain (other parts from reference TRBV15 and TRBJ1-5): DAMVIQNPRYQVTQFGKPVTLSCSQTLNHNVMYWYQQKSSQAPKLLFHYYDKDFNNEADTPDNFQSRRPNTSFCFLDIRSPGLGDTAMYLCATSESRTGFNLPQHFGDGTRLSIL.